One and the same sample provided the 17 T cell receptor beta chains below, sequenced in a study of blood T cell repertoires in COVID-19. Repertoires were generated with immunoSEQ multiplex PCR, while TCRdb's copy carries only in-frame clones and drops some. The sample yields approximately 240,000 clones, around nine tenths seen once. The sequencing input was PBMCs or T cells enriched from blood (not recorded which). These receptors originate from a woman aged 18-30 years who had recovered from COVID-19.

The genes are TRBV7-2 and TRBJ1-2, with TRBD1 matching 12 bases. Germline CDR1 and CDR2: SGHTA and FQGNSA. After removal of 6 bases from V and 8 bases from J, the junction contained 13 bases not matched to a gene. This CDR3 has 16 residues. The CDR3 protein is CASSFTPGQGAIGYTF. The CDR3 nucleotides read TGTGCCAGCAGTTTCACACCGGGACAGGGGGCAATAGGCTACACCTTC.

The chain couples TRBV7-3 to TRBJ1-2; weak D call: TRBD1 (5 bases). CDR1 and CDR2 from the germline V gene are SGHTA and FQGTGA. This CDR3 has 13 amino acids. V was clipped by 2 bases and J by 4 bases, with 8 bases between them. The CDR3 here is CASSLGAGYGYTF. The CDR3 region has the DNA TGTGCCAGCAGCTTAGGGGCAGGCTATGGCTACACCTTC.

The chain combines TRBV6-5 with TRBJ1-2, with D perhaps TRBD1 (6 bases). Germline V lookup: CDR1 MNHEY, CDR2 SVGAGI. The CDR3 is 15 amino acids. Trimming removed 0 bases at V and 7 bases at J, with 15 bases between. Here the CDR3 reads CASSYSLGQPVGYTF. In DNA, the CDR3 is TGTGCCAGCAGTTACTCGCTAGGACAGCCGGTTGGCTACACCTTC.

The CDR3 bases are TGTGCCAGCAGTGGGACTGCGAGCTCCTATAATTCACCCCTCCACTTT. It translates to CASSGTASSYNSPLHF. The V gene is TRBV25-1, the J gene TRBJ1-6, with no clear D. The CDR3 consists of 16 residues. V was shortened by 4 bases and J by 0 bases, with 10 bases between the two germline ends. Germline loops: CDR1 MGHDK, CDR2 SYGVNS.

This rearrangement joins TRBV9 to TRBJ1-5; D call uncertain. V lost 1 base to trimming and J lost 4 bases, with 18 bases between them. This CDR3 contains 17 residues. Germline-derived CDR1 and CDR2 are SGDLS and YYNGEE. The CDR3 sequence: CASSVKSERDPNQPQHF. CDR3 DNA: TGTGCCAGCAGCGTAAAGTCTGAGAGGGATCCGAATCAGCCCCAGCATTTT.

The gene calls are TRBV3-1 (or the pseudogene TRBV3-2) and TRBJ1-5; unclear D gene. V was cut by 0 bases and J by 3 bases, with 9 bases left in between. CDR1 is LGHDT, CDR2 YNNKEL, per germline (reference sequence). This CDR3 has 15 residues. CDR3 amino acids: CASSQERTPNQPQHF. The CDR3 DNA reads as TGTGCCAGCAGCCAAGAGCGAACTCCCAATCAGCCCCAGCATTTT.

The CDR3 reads CASSPNTGVGDTEAFF. Here the CDR3 DNA reads TGTGCCAGCAGCCCTAACACAGGTGTAGGGGACACTGAAGCTTTCTTT. The rearrangement joins TRBV5-6 to TRBJ1-1, with D possibly being TRBD1 (5 bases). Per germline, CDR1 SGHDT and CDR2 YYEEEE. V was clipped by 4 bases and J by 3 bases, with 19 bases between them. The CDR3 extends over 16 amino acids.

V and J are TRBV6-1 and TRBJ2-7; maybe TRBD1 (6 bases). V shed 1 base and J shed 4 bases, with 23 bases lying between them. The CDR3 runs 18 residues. The V gene's germline CDR1 is MNHNS and CDR2 SASEGT. The CDR3 here is CASSEGFTGRVGLYEQYF. The CDR3, as DNA: TGTGCCAGCAGTGAAGGGTTTACAGGGCGGGTCGGTTTGTACGAGCAGTACTTC.

The sample holds one count of this clone. The CDR3 region is CASQLTGLDEAFF. The CDR3 region has the DNA TGTGCCAGTCAACTCACAGGGTTGGATGAAGCTTTCTTT. This rearrangement joins TRBV19 to TRBJ1-1, with TRBD1 as a possible D gene (6 bases). V was shortened by 8 bases and J by 7 bases, with 17 bases between the two germline ends. The CDR3 has 13 residues. Germline CDR1 is LNHDA and CDR2 is SQIVND (reference sequence).

V is TRBV9 and J is TRBJ1-1, with TRBD1 identical over 12 bases. The V gene's germline CDR1 is SGDLS and CDR2 YYNGEE. The CDR3 covers 16 residues. Germline trimming cut 5 bases from V and 1 base from J; bases unmatched to any gene: 6. The CDR3 spells CASSTGQGAPNTEAFF. The CDR3 DNA is TGTGCCAGCAGTACGGGACAGGGGGCCCCGAACACTGAAGCTTTCTTT. The full variable domain, with the rest looked up from reference TRBV9 and TRBJ1-1, is DSGVTQTPKHLITATGQRVTLRCSPRSGDLSVYWYQQSLDQGLQFLIQYYNGEERAKGNILERFSAQQFPDLHSELNLSSLELGDSALYFCASSTGQGAPNTEAFFGQGTRLTVV.

This rearrangement joins TRBV29-1 to TRBJ1-2; D is possibly TRBD1 (5 bases). Trimming shortened V by 2 bases and J by 8 bases, and 9 bases separated the two germline ends. Germline V gene sequence: CDR1 SQVTM, CDR2 ANQGSEA. This CDR3 has 11 residues. The CDR3 nucleotides are TGCAGCGTTGAAATCAGGGTCGGCTACACCTTC. It is translated as CSVEIRVGYTF.

The chain is built from TRBV4-1 and TRBJ1-5, with TRBD1 matching 8 bases. This CDR3 contains 15 residues. Germline CDR1 reads MGHRA; CDR2 reads YSYEKL. V shed 3 bases and J 7 bases; nucleotides not matched to a gene: 8. CDR3 nucleotide sequence: TGCGCCAGCAGCCAGCTGGCCGGGACAGGACAGCCCCAGCATTTT. Its protein product is CASSQLAGTGQPQHF.

The chain carries TRBV28 and TRBJ1-2; 9 bases map to TRBD1. With 6 bases clipped from V and 8 bases from J, the junction kept 19 bases outside the gene matches. Per the germline V gene, CDR1 is MDHEN and CDR2 is SYDVKM. This CDR3 spans 17 amino acids. CDR3 nucleotides: TGTGCCAGCAGCCTTCTTGGGGGACAGGGCGGGCGGTGGGGCTACACCTTC. Amino acids: CASSLLGGQGGRWGYTF.

V gene TRBV12-3 or TRBV12-4 combines with J gene TRBJ1-1; 7 bases line up with TRBD1. Losses at the gene ends were 3 bases for V and 6 bases for J; bases not matched to a gene: 4. The CDR3 spans 13 residues. DNA for the CDR3: TGTGCCAGCAGTTTTGACAGGGACGCTGAAGCTTTCTTT. It encodes CASSFDRDAEAFF.

The chain uses TRBV11-3 and TRBJ2-1; D possibly corresponds to TRBD2 (5 bases). This CDR3 is built from 14 residues. Germline V lookup: CDR1 SGHNT, CDR2 YENEEA. Between the trimmed V and J ends, which lost 5 bases and 5 bases, there was a span of 13 bases. The CDR3 sequence: CASSPERRNNEQFF. The CDR3 nucleotides are TGTGCCAGCAGCCCAGAGCGGCGCAACAATGAGCAGTTCTTC.

The chain is built from TRBV3-1 (or the pseudogene TRBV3-2) and TRBJ1-2; D perhaps matches TRBD1 (5 bases). The CDR3 is 12 amino acids. The V end was cut by 5 bases, the J end by 7 bases, with 11 bases between. From germline, CDR1 is LGHDT and CDR2 YNNKEL (reference sequence). The chain's CDR3 is CASSTQDSGYTF. The CDR3 bases are TGTGCCAGCAGCACGCAAGACAGTGGCTACACCTTC.

This clone was picked up one time. The chain joins TRBV11-2 to TRBJ2-5; D unresolved. Germline V gives CDR1 SGHAT, CDR2 FQNNGV. The CDR3 runs to 13 residues. V lost 2 bases, J lost 4 bases, and 8 bases lay in between. The CDR3 is CASSLNSGETQYF. In DNA form, the CDR3 reads TGTGCCAGCAGCTTAAATTCGGGAGAGACCCAGTACTTC. The full variable domain, in which reference TRBV11-2 and TRBJ2-5 provide the parts outside the CDR3, is EAGVAQSPRYKIIEKRQSVAFWCNPISGHATLYWYQQILGQGPKLLIQFQNNGVVDDSQLPKDRFSAERLKGVDSTLKIQPAKLEDSAVYLCASSLNSGETQYFGPGTRLLVL.